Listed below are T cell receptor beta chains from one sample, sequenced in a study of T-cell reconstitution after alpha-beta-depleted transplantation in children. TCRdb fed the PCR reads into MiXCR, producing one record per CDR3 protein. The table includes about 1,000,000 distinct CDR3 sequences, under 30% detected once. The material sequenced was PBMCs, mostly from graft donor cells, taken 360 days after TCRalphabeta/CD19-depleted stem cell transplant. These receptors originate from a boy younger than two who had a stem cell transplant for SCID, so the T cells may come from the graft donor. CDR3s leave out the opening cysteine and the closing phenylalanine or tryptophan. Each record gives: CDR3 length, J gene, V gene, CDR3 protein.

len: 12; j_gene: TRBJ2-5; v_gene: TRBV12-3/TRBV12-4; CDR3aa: ASSFGGQQETQY
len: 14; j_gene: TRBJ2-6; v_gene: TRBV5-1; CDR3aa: ASSWDVGSGANVLT
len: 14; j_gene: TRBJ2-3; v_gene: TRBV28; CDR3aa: ASSLGPSGDTDTQY
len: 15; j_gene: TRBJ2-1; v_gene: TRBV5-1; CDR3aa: ASSFRLSNTPYNEQF
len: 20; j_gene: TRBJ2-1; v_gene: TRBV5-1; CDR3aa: ASSSPPKPPKQGGRDYNEQF
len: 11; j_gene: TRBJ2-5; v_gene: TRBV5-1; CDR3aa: ASSSLAEETQY
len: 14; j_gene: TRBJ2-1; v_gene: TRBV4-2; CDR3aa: ASSREGLASDNEQF
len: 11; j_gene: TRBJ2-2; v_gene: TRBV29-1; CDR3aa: SLRLRGPGELF
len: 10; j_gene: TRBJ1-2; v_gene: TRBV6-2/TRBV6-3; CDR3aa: ASSMAVYGYT
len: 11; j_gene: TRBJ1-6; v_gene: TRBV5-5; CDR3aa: ASSTAPVSPLH
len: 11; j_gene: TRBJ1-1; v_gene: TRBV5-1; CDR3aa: ASSLAVDTEAF
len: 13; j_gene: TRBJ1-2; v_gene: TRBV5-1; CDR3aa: ASSATAGGHYGYT
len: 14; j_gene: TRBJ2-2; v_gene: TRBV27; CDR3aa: ASSPDAGGGGGELF
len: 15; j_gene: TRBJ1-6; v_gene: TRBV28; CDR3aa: ASSSFSWGQEHSPLH
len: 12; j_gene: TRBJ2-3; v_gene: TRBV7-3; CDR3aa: ASSLGQETDTQY
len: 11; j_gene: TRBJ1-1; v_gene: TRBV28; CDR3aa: ASSSRMNTEAF
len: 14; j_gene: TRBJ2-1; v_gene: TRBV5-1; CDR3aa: ASSLASSGGAGEQF
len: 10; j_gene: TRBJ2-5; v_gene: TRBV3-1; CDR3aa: ASSHPQETQY
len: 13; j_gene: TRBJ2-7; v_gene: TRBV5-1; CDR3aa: ASRRGTGTSYEQY
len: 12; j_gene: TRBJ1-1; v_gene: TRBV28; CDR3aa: ASSPPLMNTEAF
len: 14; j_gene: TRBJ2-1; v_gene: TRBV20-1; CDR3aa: SARFPGRGAYNEQF
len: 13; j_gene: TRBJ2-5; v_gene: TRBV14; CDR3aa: ASSRDRGVKETQY
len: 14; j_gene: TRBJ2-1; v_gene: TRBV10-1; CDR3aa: ASSDRRASGNNEQF
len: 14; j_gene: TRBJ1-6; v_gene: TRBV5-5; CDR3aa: ASTWTGSSYNSPLH
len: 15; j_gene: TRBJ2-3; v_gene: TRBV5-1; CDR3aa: ASSLATRRGGTDTQY
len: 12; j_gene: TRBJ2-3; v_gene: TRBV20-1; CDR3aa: SAINSGGADTQY
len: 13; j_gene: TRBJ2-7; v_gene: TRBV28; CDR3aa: ASSSRTGLVYEQY
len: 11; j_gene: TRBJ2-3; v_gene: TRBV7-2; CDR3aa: ASSLMVGDTQY
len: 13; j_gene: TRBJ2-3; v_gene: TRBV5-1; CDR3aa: ASSLAEGATDTQY
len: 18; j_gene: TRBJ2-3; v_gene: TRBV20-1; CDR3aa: SARDLRASGGAGHTDTQY
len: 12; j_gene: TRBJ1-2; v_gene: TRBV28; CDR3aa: ASSRDSFLPGYT
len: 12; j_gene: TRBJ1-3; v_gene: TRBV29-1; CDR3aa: SVENPGYGNTIY
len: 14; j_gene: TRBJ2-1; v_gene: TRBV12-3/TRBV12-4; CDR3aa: ASNDPDRGWENEQF
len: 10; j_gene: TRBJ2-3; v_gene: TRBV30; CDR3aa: ASGTPPTTQY
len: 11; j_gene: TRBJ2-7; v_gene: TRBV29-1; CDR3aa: SVVEGATYEQY
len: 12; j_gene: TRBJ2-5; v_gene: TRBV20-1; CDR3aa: SALMGRIQETQY
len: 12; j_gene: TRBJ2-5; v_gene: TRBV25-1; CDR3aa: ASSVSGTGETQY
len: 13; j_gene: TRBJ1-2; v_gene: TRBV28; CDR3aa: ASSLATGWNYGYT
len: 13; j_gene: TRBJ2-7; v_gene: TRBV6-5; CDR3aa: ASSFYRGPTYEQY
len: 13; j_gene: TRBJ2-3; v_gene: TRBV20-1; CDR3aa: SASDRVRGTDTQY
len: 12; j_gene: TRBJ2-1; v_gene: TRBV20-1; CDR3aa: SARTSGAVNEQF
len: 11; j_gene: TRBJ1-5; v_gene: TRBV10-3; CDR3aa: AISDASNQPQH
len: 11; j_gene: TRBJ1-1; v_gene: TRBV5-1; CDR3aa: ASRGRAFTEAF
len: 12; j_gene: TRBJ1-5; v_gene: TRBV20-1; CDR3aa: SARRQGEGQPQH
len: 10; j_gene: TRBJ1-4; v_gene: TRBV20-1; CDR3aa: SASRLNEKLF
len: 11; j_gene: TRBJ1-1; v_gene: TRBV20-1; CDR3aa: SAASTQGPEAF
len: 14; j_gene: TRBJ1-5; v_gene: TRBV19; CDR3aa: ASIQRGGLLNQPQH
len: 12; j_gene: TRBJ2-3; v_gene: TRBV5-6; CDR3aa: ASSLAARLWAQY
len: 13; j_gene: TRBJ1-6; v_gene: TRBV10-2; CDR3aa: ASSESQGIRSPLH
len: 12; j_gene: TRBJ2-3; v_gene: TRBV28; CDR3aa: ASKWQGVSDTQY
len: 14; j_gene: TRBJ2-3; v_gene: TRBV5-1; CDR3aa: ASSLVGGSSTDTQY
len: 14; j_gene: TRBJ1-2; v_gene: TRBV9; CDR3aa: ASSVGPFAGNYGYT